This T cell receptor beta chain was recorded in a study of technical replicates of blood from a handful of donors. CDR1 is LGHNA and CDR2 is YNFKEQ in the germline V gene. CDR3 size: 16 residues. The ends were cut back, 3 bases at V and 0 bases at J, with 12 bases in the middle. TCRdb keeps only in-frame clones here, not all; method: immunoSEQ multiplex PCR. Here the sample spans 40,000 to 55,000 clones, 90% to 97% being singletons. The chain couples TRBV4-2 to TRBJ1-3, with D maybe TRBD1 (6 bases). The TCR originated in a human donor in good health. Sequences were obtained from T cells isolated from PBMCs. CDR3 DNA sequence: TGTGCCAGCAGCCAGCTACAGGGAAGCTCTGGAAACACCATATATTTT. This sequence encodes CASSQLQGSSGNTIYF.